This is a list of T cell receptor beta chains from one sample in a study of T cells after yellow fever vaccination. TCRdb reprocessed the 5' RACE reads via MiXCR and lists one record per CDR3 protein. This sample has 250,000 to 350,000 distinct CDR3 sequences, with approximately 4.3% found just once. The specimen was PBMCs, collected 15 days after the yellow fever booster vaccination. The source of these receptors is a man younger than 35 who received the YFV17D yellow fever vaccine. Each CDR3 is given with its conserved first and last residue. A D gene is named only where the DNA matches it firmly. Clone sizes are given selectively: once, few, many, or a class where the clone is expanded.

V: TRBV6-5
J: TRBJ1-2
D: TRBD1
length: 15
size: .
DNA: TGTGCCAGCAGTTACGGACAGGGAGGACCCTATGGCTACACCTTC
CDR3: CASSYGQGGPYGYTF

V: TRBV7-9
J: TRBJ2-1
D: .
length: 15
size: .
DNA: TGTGCCAGCAGCTCAAGGGGGGGGGCGCACAATGAGCAGTTCTTC
CDR3: CASSSRGGAHNEQFF

V: TRBV13
J: TRBJ2-2
D: .
length: 16
size: few
DNA: TGTGCCAGCAGCCTCCTGACACGTTCTAACACCGGGGAGCTGTTTTTT
CDR3: CASSLLTRSNTGELFF

V: TRBV7-2
J: TRBJ2-1
D: .
length: 15
size: few
DNA: TGTGCCAGCAGCGGAGCCGGGCTTCGCGGGGATGAGCAGTTCTTC
CDR3: CASSGAGLRGDEQFF

V: TRBV7-2
J: TRBJ2-3
D: .
length: 13
size: many
DNA: TGTGCCAGCAGCTGGAGTCACACAGATACGCAGTATTTT
CDR3: CASSWSHTDTQYF

V: TRBV3-1
J: TRBJ1-6
D: .
length: 16
size: .
DNA: TGTGCCAGCAGCCAAGTGGGGGGGGGGTATAATTCACCCCTCCACTTT
CDR3: CASSQVGGGYNSPLHF

V: TRBV7-2
J: TRBJ2-1
D: TRBD1
length: 17
size: .
DNA: TGTGCCAGCAGCTCCCTGGGACAGGGGAGCTCCTACAATGAGCAGTTCTTC
CDR3: CASSSLGQGSSYNEQFF

V: TRBV28
J: TRBJ2-3
D: .
length: 14
size: few
DNA: TGTGCCAGCATCCGAGGGGGGAACACAGATACGCAGTATTTT
CDR3: CASIRGGNTDTQYF

V: TRBV7-9
J: TRBJ1-3
D: .
length: 16
size: many
DNA: TGTGCCAGCAGCTTAGAAGAGGGATTCTTTGGAAACACCATATATTTT
CDR3: CASSLEEGFFGNTIYF

V: TRBV19
J: TRBJ2-2
D: .
length: 13
size: few
DNA: TGTGCCAGTAGTATATATTCTGGTATGGAGCTGTTTTTT
CDR3: CASSIYSGMELFF

V: TRBV27
J: TRBJ2-2
D: .
length: 14
size: few
DNA: TGTGCCAGCAGTTCAGGTTGGGGCACCGGGGAGCTGTTTTTT
CDR3: CASSSGWGTGELFF

V: TRBV29-1
J: TRBJ1-2
D: .
length: 12
size: many
DNA: TGCAGCGTTGATGCGGGGTACTATGGCTACACCTTC
CDR3: CSVDAGYYGYTF

V: TRBV12-3/TRBV12-4
J: TRBJ2-1
D: .
length: 14
size: many
DNA: TGTGCCAGCAGTTCTTACGCAAGCTACAATGAGCAGTTCTTC
CDR3: CASSSYASYNEQFF

V: TRBV20-1
J: TRBJ2-1
D: .
length: 13
size: .
DNA: TGCAGTGCTAGAGGAGGCACTTTCTATGAGCAGTTCTTC
CDR3: CSARGGTFYEQFF

V: TRBV3-1
J: TRBJ2-1
D: .
length: 15
size: many
DNA: TGTGCCAGCAGCCAGCATCGGGACGCTCCCAATGAGCAGTTCTTC
CDR3: CASSQHRDAPNEQFF

V: TRBV4-3
J: TRBJ1-5
D: .
length: 15
size: many
DNA: TGCGCCAGCAGCCAAGATCGAAGAGACGGTCAGCCCCAGCATTTT
CDR3: CASSQDRRDGQPQHF

V: TRBV6-1
J: TRBJ2-3
D: TRBD2
length: 17
size: many
DNA: TGTGCCAGCAGAAGAGGTCGGGGACTAGAGGTCTCAGATACGCAGTATTTT
CDR3: CASRRGRGLEVSDTQYF

V: TRBV30
J: TRBJ1-2
D: .
length: 13
size: few
DNA: TGTGCCTGGAGTGTTCTACATTTAGATGGCTACACCTTC
CDR3: CAWSVLHLDGYTF

V: TRBV15
J: TRBJ1-3
D: .
length: 16
size: .
DNA: TGTGCCACCAGCAGAGATCCGACGGGGTCTGGAAACACCATATATTTT
CDR3: CATSRDPTGSGNTIYF

V: TRBV5-1
J: TRBJ2-3
D: .
length: 16
size: many
DNA: TGCGCCAGCAGTCTCTCGGAGGGGGCGGTGACAGATACGCAGTATTTT
CDR3: CASSLSEGAVTDTQYF

V: TRBV11-3
J: TRBJ2-3
D: TRBD1
length: 15
size: few
DNA: TGTGCCAGCAGCCCAACAGGGGAGAAACCATTGGGGCAGTATTTT
CDR3: CASSPTGEKPLGQYF

V: TRBV21-1
J: TRBJ1-2
D: .
length: 14
size: many
DNA: .
CDR3: CASSWGQGNYGYTF

V: TRBV7-2
J: TRBJ2-7
D: .
length: 12
size: .
DNA: TGTGCCAGCAGCACCACAGTGAACGAGCAGTACTTC
CDR3: CASSTTVNEQYF

V: TRBV11-3
J: TRBJ2-5
D: .
length: 13
size: .
DNA: TGTGCCAGCAGCTATGCGGACCGCGGGACCCAGTACTTC
CDR3: CASSYADRGTQYF

V: TRBV5-1
J: TRBJ2-7
D: TRBD2
length: 15
size: .
DNA: TGCGCCAGTGGAGGTCAGCGGGGGGCGGCGTACGAGCAGTACTTC
CDR3: CASGGQRGAAYEQYF

V: TRBV20-1
J: TRBJ2-3
D: TRBD2
length: 19
size: .
DNA: TGCAGTGCTAGATCCCCCGGAGGGGCTAGCGGGGGGCCCACAGATACGCAGTATTTT
CDR3: CSARSPGGASGGPTDTQYF

V: TRBV9
J: TRBJ2-3
D: .
length: 13
size: many
DNA: TGTGCCAGCAGCGTAGGTCCCGCAGATACGCAGTATTTT
CDR3: CASSVGPADTQYF

V: TRBV6-5
J: TRBJ2-7
D: .
length: 15
size: .
DNA: TGTGCCAGCAGTTACCAACAGGGCGCGTCCTACGAGCAGTACTTC
CDR3: CASSYQQGASYEQYF

V: TRBV11-2
J: TRBJ1-1
D: .
length: 16
size: many
DNA: TGTGCCAGCAGCTTTAGGCCTCAGGGACTAAACACTGAAGCTTTCTTT
CDR3: CASSFRPQGLNTEAFF

V: TRBV6-2/TRBV6-3
J: TRBJ2-6
D: .
length: 15
size: many
DNA: TGTGCCAGCAGTTACTGGGGGAGTGGGGCCAACGTCCTGACTTTC
CDR3: CASSYWGSGANVLTF

V: TRBV6-2/TRBV6-3
J: TRBJ2-1
D: .
length: 14
size: many
DNA: TGTGCCAGCAGTTATACTATCTCCTACAATGAGCAGTTCTTC
CDR3: CASSYTISYNEQFF

V: TRBV7-8
J: TRBJ1-1
D: .
length: 15
size: many
DNA: TGTGCCAGCAGCGCCTCCAGGGTGTTCGACACTGAAGCTTTCTTT
CDR3: CASSASRVFDTEAFF

V: TRBV7-3
J: TRBJ2-3
D: TRBD2
length: 15
size: many
DNA: TGTGCCAGCAGCCTGCGGCGGGGGGGCGCAGATACGCAGTATTTT
CDR3: CASSLRRGGADTQYF

V: TRBV20-1
J: TRBJ2-3
D: TRBD2
length: 13
size: few
DNA: TGCAGTGCTGGAGCAGCGGGGCAAGATACGCAGTATTTT
CDR3: CSAGAAGQDTQYF

V: TRBV6-6
J: TRBJ2-3
D: TRBD2
length: 18
size: many
DNA: TGTGCCAGCATCAAGACTAGCGGGCTAACTCCTAGCACAGATACGCAGTATTTT
CDR3: CASIKTSGLTPSTDTQYF

V: TRBV20-1
J: TRBJ2-1
D: TRBD2
length: 18
size: few
DNA: TGCAGTGCTAGAGATCTCGCTAGCGGGGGGGCCACGGACAATGAGCAGTTCTTC
CDR3: CSARDLASGGATDNEQFF

V: TRBV20-1
J: TRBJ2-5
D: TRBD2
length: 14
size: many
DNA: TGCAGTGCTAGGGTGGGGGGGTTACAAGAGACCCAGTACTTC
CDR3: CSARVGGLQETQYF

V: TRBV10-3
J: TRBJ2-7
D: .
length: 15
size: many
DNA: TGTGCCATCAGTGAGCCAGCAGGCCGCTCCTACGAGCAGTACTTC
CDR3: CAISEPAGRSYEQYF

V: TRBV19
J: TRBJ2-1
D: .
length: 15
size: few
DNA: TGTGCCAGTAGTATAGCGGGGGTCTCCTACAATGAGCAGTTCTTC
CDR3: CASSIAGVSYNEQFF

V: TRBV11-2
J: TRBJ2-6
D: .
length: 17
size: .
DNA: TGTGCCAGCAGCTTAGGGGGCGGAACCTCTGGGGCCAACGTCCTGACTTTC
CDR3: CASSLGGGTSGANVLTF

V: TRBV5-1
J: TRBJ1-2
D: .
length: 14
size: few
DNA: TGCGCCAGCTCGCTGCTGGGGACGGCCGATGGCTACACCTTC
CDR3: CASSLLGTADGYTF

V: TRBV27
J: TRBJ2-3
D: .
length: 16
size: few
DNA: TGTGCCAGCAGTTCCGGGACGGGGAGCTACACAGATACGCAGTATTTT
CDR3: CASSSGTGSYTDTQYF

V: TRBV7-9
J: TRBJ1-1
D: .
length: 15
size: few
DNA: TGTGCCAGCAGCTTTAGGACATCCGGGGACACTGAAGCTTTCTTT
CDR3: CASSFRTSGDTEAFF

V: TRBV4-1
J: TRBJ1-6
D: TRBD1
length: 19
size: .
DNA: TGCGCCAGCAGCCAAGATCCATGGGACAGGAAGACCTATAATTCACCCCTCCACTTT
CDR3: CASSQDPWDRKTYNSPLHF